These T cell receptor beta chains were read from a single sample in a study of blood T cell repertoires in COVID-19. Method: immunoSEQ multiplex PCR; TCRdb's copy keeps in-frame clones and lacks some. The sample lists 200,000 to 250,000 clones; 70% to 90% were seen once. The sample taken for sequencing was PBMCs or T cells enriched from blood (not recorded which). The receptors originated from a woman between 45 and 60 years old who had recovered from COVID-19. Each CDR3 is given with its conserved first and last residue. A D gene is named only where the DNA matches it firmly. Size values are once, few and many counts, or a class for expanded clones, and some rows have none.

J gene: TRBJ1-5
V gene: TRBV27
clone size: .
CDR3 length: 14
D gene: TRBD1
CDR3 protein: CASSVGQLNQPQHF
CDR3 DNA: TGTGCCAGCAGTGTGGGACAGCTTAATCAGCCCCAGCATTTT

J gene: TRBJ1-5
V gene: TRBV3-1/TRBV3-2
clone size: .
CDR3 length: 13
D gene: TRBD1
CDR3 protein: CASGQGEGQPQHF
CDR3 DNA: TGTGCCAGCGGACAGGGAGAGGGTCAGCCCCAGCATTTT

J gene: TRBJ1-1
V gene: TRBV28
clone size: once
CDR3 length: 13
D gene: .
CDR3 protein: CAGRGGPSTEAFF
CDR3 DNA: TGTGCCGGGCGGGGGGGGCCGAGCACTGAAGCTTTCTTT

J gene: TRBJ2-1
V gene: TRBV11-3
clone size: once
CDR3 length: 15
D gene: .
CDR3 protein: CASSLGQGKYNEQFF
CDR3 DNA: TGTGCCAGCAGCTTAGGGCAGGGGAAATACAATGAGCAGTTCTTC

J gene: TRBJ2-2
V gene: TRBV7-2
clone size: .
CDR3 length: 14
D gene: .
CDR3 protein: CASSSGYIPGELFF
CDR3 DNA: TGTGCCAGCAGCTCAGGCTATATTCCCGGGGAGCTGTTTTTT

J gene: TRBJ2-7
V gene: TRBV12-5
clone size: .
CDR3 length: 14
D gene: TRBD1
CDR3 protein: CASGDYRGRDEQYF
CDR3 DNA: TGTGCTAGTGGTGATTACAGGGGCCGGGACGAGCAGTACTTC

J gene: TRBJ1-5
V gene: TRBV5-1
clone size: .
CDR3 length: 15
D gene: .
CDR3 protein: CASSLEGQNYQPQHF
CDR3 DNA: TGCGCCAGCAGCTTGGAAGGACAGAATTATCAGCCCCAGCATTTT

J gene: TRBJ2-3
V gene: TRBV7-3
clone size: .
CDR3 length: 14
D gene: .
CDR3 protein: CASSLRASTDTQYF
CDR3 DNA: TGTGCCAGCAGCTTACGAGCTAGCACAGATACGCAGTATTTT

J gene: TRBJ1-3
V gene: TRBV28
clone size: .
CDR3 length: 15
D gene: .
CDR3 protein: CASSLFGGQGNTIYF
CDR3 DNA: TGTGCCAGCAGTTTATTCGGGGGGCAGGGAAACACCATATATTTT

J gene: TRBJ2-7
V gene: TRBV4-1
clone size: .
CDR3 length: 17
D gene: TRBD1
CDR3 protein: CASSQDSAQGASYEQYF
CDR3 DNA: TGCGCCAGCAGCCAAGATTCCGCACAGGGGGCATCCTACGAGCAGTACTTC

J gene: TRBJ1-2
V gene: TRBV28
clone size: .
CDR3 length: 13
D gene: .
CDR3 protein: CASTENANYGYTF
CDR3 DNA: TGTGCCAGCACTGAGAATGCTAACTATGGCTACACCTTC

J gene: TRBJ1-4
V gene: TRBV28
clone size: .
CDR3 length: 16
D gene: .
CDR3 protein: CASSLGGAGQNEKLFF
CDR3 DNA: TGTGCCAGCAGTTTAGGTGGGGCAGGGCAAAATGAAAAACTGTTTTTT

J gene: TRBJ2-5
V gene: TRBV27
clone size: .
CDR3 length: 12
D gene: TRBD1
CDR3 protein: CASWTGQETQYF
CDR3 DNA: TGTGCCAGCTGGACAGGGCAAGAGACCCAGTACTTC

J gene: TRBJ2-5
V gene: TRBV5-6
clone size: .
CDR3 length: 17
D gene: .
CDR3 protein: CASSSPTGTPQEGTQYF
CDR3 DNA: TGTGCCAGCAGCTCTCCTACAGGCACCCCTCAGGAAGGGACCCAGTACTTC

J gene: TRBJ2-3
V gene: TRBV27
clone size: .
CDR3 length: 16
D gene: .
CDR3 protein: CASSFFSPESTDTQYF
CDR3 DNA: TGTGCCAGCAGTTTCTTTAGCCCCGAATCCACAGATACGCAGTATTTT

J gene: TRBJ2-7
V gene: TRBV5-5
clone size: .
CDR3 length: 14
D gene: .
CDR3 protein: CASSLGVGGYEQYF
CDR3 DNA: TGTGCCAGCAGCTTGGGAGTCGGAGGGTACGAGCAGTACTTC

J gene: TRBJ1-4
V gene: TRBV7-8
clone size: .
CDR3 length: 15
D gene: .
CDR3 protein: CASSPRTGRNEKLFF
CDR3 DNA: TGTGCCAGCAGCCCTAGGACGGGGAGGAATGAAAAACTGTTTTTT

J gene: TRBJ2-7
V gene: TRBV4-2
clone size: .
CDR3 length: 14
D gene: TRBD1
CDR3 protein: CASSQRQGRNEQYF
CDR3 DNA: TGTGCCAGCAGCCAGAGACAGGGCCGGAACGAGCAGTACTTC

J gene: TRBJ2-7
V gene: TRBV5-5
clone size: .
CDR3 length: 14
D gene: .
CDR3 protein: CASSPELGDYEQYF
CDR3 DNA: TGTGCCAGCAGCCCGGAATTGGGCGACTACGAGCAGTACTTC

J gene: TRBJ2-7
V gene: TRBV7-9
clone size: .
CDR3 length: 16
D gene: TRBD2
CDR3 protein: CASSLVLAGATYEQYF
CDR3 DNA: TGTGCCAGCAGCTTAGTACTAGCGGGAGCAACCTACGAGCAGTACTTC

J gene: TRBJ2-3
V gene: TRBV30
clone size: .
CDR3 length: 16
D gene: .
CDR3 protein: CAWNPPRGQRTDTQYF
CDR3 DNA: TGTGCCTGGAACCCTCCGCGGGGGCAGAGGACAGATACGCAGTATTTT

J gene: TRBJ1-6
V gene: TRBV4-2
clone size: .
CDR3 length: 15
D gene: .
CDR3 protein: CASSQEWTDNSPLHF
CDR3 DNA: TGTGCCAGCAGCCAAGAATGGACAGATAATTCACCCCTCCACTTT

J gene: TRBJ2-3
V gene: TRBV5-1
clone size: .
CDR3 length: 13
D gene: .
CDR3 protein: CASSLGSPDTQYF
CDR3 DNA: TGCGCCAGCAGCTTGGGTAGCCCAGATACGCAGTATTTT

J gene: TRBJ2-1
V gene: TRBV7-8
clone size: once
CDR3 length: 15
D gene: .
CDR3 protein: CASSQGSGLGNEQFF
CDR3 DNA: TGTGCCAGCAGCCAAGGAAGCGGGCTGGGGAATGAGCAGTTCTTC

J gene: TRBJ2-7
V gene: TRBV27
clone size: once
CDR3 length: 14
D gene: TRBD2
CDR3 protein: CASSSTSGGYEQYF
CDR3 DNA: TGTGCCAGCAGTTCAACTAGCGGGGGGTACGAGCAGTACTTC

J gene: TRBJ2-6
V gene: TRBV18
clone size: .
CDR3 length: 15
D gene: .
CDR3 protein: CASSPMAAGANVLTF
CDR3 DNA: TGTGCCAGCTCACCCATGGCAGCTGGGGCCAACGTCCTGACTTTC

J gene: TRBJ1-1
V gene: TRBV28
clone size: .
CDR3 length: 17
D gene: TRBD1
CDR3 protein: CASSSSGTERFGTEAFF
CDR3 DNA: TGTGCCAGCAGTTCATCCGGGACAGAGAGGTTTGGCACTGAAGCTTTCTTT

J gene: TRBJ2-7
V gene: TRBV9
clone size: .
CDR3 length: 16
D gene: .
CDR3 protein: CASSVAVGGDIYEQYF
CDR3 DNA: TGTGCCAGCAGCGTGGCTGTGGGGGGGGACATCTACGAGCAGTACTTC

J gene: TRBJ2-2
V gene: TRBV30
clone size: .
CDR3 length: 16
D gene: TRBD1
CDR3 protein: CAWNQKTGLGTGELFF
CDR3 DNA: TGTGCCTGGAATCAGAAGACAGGGTTGGGCACCGGGGAGCTGTTTTTT

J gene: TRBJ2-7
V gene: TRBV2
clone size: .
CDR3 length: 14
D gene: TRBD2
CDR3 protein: CASKTSGGSYEQYF
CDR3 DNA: TGTGCCAGCAAGACTAGCGGCGGCTCCTACGAGCAGTACTTC

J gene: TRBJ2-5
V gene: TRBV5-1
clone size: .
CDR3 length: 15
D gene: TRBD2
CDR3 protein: CASSGGLAGVETQYF
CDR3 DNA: TGCGCCAGCAGCGGGGGACTAGCGGGAGTTGAGACCCAGTACTTC